This T cell receptor beta chain was sequenced for a study of T cell responses to AZD1222 COVID-19 vaccine. The ends lost 3 bases at V and 6 bases at J; junction bases unmatched: 8. The CDR3 length is 16 residues. The germline V gene encodes CDR1 LGHNA and CDR2 YSLEER. Points on this clone: Its cognate antigen is unknown.

General study findings and limits: Reportedly, nearly half the spike-specific TCRs target unmutated variant regions.

Produced via immunoSEQ multiplex PCR; TCRdb's table is partial and in-frame only. The profile shows about 60,000 clones, approximately 85% of them singletons. The rearrangement uses TRBV4-3 and TRBJ2-2; 9 bases map to TRBD1. The sequence was collected from an adult in good health. The source material was peripheral blood, sampled on day 0 of MenACWY control vaccination. CDR3 in amino acids: CASSHFTGTGSGELFF. The CDR3 DNA sequence: TGCGCCAGCAGCCACTTCACCGGGACAGGGTCCGGGGAGCTGTTTTTT.